Detailed here is one TCR beta chain. What it binds is unknown. Additional DNA sequences in this sample encode the identical CDR3. This CDR3 comprises 14 residues. Trimming shortened V by 6 bases and J by 3 bases, and 13 bases separated the two germline ends. CDR1 and CDR2 from the germline V gene are KGHSH and LQKENI. Expressed TCRB transcripts were sequenced because the entire RNA isolate underwent reverse transcription. TCRdb's copy holds only in-frame clones and misses some; the assay was immunoSEQ multiplex PCR. The table has some 270,000 clones, about 11% seen once. This record comes from a study of beta chain features in type 1 diabetes. General study points: Patients with type 1 diabetes carried fewer insertions and had more deletions at their VDJ junctions. Patients with Type 1 diabetes showed moderately but significantly shorter TCRB CDR3s in all four CD4+ subsets.

Material for sequencing was naive CD4+ T cells from blood. The chain recombines TRBV18 with TRBJ2-3; tentative D call: TRBD1 (7 bases). This sequence originates from a man aged 25-40 years with type 1 diabetes. CDR3 sequence reads: CASSPTGTTDTQYF. CDR3 nucleotides: TGTGCCAGCTCCCCGACAGGGACTACAGATACGCAGTATTTT.